Listed here is a single T cell receptor beta chain. This specimen comes from a study of T cell repertoires in cytomegalovirus infection. The wider study: Shared public TCR beta signatures pointed to both CMV infection and a matching HLA type.

TCRdb re-called the reads through MiXCR, storing one row per CDR3 protein. The table records roughly 760,000 distinct CDR3 sequences, less than 40% of them present only once. V lost 5 bases and J 1 base, leaving 18 bases between the germline ends. The CDR3 sequence is 16 residues long. From germline, CDR1 is SEHNR and CDR2 FQNEAQ (reference sequence). The sequence was collected from a human donor in good health (CMV status not recorded). Some clones in this sample may be carry-over from other donors' samples. The specimen sequenced was PBMCs. This chain uses TRBV7-9 with TRBJ2-7, with D possibly being TRBD2 (5 bases). The CDR3 reads CASSSWERPGSYEQYF. CDR3 coding DNA: TGTGCCAGCAGCAGCTGGGAGCGACCAGGTTCCTACGAGCAGTACTTC.